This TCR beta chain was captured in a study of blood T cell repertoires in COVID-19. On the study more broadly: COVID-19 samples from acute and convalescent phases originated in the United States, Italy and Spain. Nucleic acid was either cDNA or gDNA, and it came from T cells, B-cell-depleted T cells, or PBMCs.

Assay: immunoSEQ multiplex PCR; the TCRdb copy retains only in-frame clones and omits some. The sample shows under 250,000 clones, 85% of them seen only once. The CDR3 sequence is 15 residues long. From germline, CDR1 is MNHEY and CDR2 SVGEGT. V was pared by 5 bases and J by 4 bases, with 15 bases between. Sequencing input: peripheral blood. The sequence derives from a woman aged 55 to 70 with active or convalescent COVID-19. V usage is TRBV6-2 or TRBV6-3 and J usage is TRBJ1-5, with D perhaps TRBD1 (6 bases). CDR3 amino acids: CASSPRADRNQPQHF. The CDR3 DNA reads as TGTGCCAGCAGTCCCCGTGCGGACAGAAATCAGCCCCAGCATTTT.